These 24 T cell receptor beta chains share one sample of origin, sequenced in a study of CD8 T cells in Susac syndrome. Random hexamers served to reverse transcribe roughly 0.5 to 1 ug RNA. Using its own MiXCR run on the immunoSEQ multiplex PCR reads, TCRdb lists one record per CDR3 protein. The profile covers around 150,000 distinct CDR3 sequences, with 95% appearing a single time and about 0.15% taken by the ten largest. The specimen sequenced was CD4+ T cells from PBMCs. The receptors stem from a human donor with Susac syndrome.

The CDR3 sequence: CASSQSRGGAEAFF. CDR3 nucleotides: TGTGCCAGCAGCCAATCCCGAGGGGGCGCTGAAGCTTTCTTT. The rearrangement links TRBV3-1 to TRBJ1-1; 7 positions agree with TRBD1. With V trimmed by 2 bases and J by 6 bases, 6 bases remained unmatched. From germline, CDR1 is LGHDT and CDR2 YNNKEL (reference sequence). This CDR3 contains 14 residues.

V usage is TRBV7-2 and J usage is TRBJ1-2; 9 bases line up with TRBD1. Unmatched junction bases numbered 4, after V lost 1 base and J lost 4 bases. CDR3 length: 15 amino acids. Germline CDR1 and CDR2: SGHTA and FQGNSA. CDR3 amino acids: CASSLGTGASYGYTF. CDR3 nucleotides: TGTGCCAGCAGCTTAGGGACAGGGGCTAGCTATGGCTACACCTTC.

The genes are TRBV30 and TRBJ1-2; no definite D call. This CDR3 is 13 amino acids long. CDR1 and CDR2 from the germline V gene are GTSNPN and SVGIG (reference sequence). Trimming left V 3 bases short and J 4 bases short, with 12 bases between. Written as DNA, the CDR3 is TGTGCCTGGAGGAAGGGAGTCGGCTATGGCTACACCTTC. This translates into CAWRKGVGYGYTF.

A single count supports this clonotype. The V call is TRBV7-2, the J call TRBJ1-2; possible D gene TRBD1, 5 bases. V lost 4 bases and J 5 bases, leaving 11 bases between the germline ends. Germline V gene lookup returns CDR1 SGHTA and CDR2 FQGNSA. This CDR3 has 13 residues. CDR3 sequence: CASSSGYRYGYTF. CDR3 sequence (DNA): TGTGCCAGCAGCTCAGGGTATCGGTATGGCTACACCTTC.

This chain uses TRBV20-1 with TRBJ2-1; 15 nucleotides align to TRBD2. With V trimmed by 5 bases and J by 8 bases, 7 bases remained unmatched. The CDR3 spans 15 residues. Germline assignment: CDR1 DFQATT and CDR2 SNEGSKA (reference sequence). The CDR3, as DNA: TGCAGTGCTCCAGGACTAGCGGGAGGGCCGCATGAGCAGTTCTTC. Its protein is CSAPGLAGGPHEQFF.

The chain carries TRBV25-1 and TRBJ1-2, with D possibly being TRBD1 (5 bases). V was cut by 1 base and J by 7 bases, with 16 bases left in between. The CDR3 totals 15 residues. CDR1 is MGHDK, CDR2 SYGVNS, per germline. This chain's CDR3 is CASSESGLRRGGYTF. CDR3 nucleotides: TGTGCCAGCAGTGAATCCGGCCTCAGGAGGGGTGGCTACACCTTC.

V usage is TRBV5-1 and J usage is TRBJ1-1; tentative D call: TRBD1 (5 bases). CDR3 length: 14 amino acids. CDR1 is SGHRS, CDR2 YFSETQ, per germline. Trimming stripped 4 bases from V and 1 base from J, with 11 bases between. The CDR3 DNA reads as TGCGCCAGCAGCCCGATGGGGCCGAACACTGAAGCTTTCTTT. Translation gives CASSPMGPNTEAFF.

The chain recombines TRBV3-1 with TRBJ2-7, with 7 positions matching TRBD2. The CDR3 totals 16 residues. The V gene end was trimmed by 3 bases and the J gene end by 3 bases; junction bases not matched to a gene: 11. Germline CDR1 LGHDT, CDR2 YNNKEL (reference sequence). This CDR3 is CASSQMGMGTIYEQYF. As DNA, the CDR3 is TGTGCCAGCAGCCAGATGGGAATGGGGACTATCTACGAGCAGTACTTC.

This clonotype has more than one count but fewer than ten. V gene TRBV6-1 combines with J gene TRBJ2-1, with D unresolved. This CDR3 region has 10 residues. CDR1 and CDR2 from the germline V gene are MNHNS and SASEGT. Trimming shortened V by 3 bases and J by 7 bases, and 1 base separated the two germline ends. The CDR3 reads CASSENEQFF. CDR3 nucleotide sequence: TGTGCCAGCAGTGAGAATGAGCAGTTCTTC.

This chain connects TRBV20-1 to TRBJ2-5; TRBD2 aligns across 11 bases. Trimming cost V 2 bases and J 4 bases; bases outside gene matches: 3. This CDR3 has 14 residues. Germline values: CDR1 DFQATT, CDR2 SNEGSKA (reference sequence). The CDR3 bases are TGCAGTGCTAGAAGTCTAGCGGGGGGAGAGACCCAGTACTTC. Its translation: CSARSLAGGETQYF.

J is TRBJ1-1 and V is TRBV30; D not certain. The CDR3 sequence is 13 residues long. Germline CDR1 and CDR2: GTSNPN and SVGIG (reference sequence). V was shortened by 2 bases and J by 4 bases, with 11 bases between the two germline ends. CDR3 protein: CAWSRDLGTEAFF. CDR3 sequence (DNA): TGTGCCTGGAGTCGGGATCTTGGCACTGAAGCTTTCTTT.

The V call is TRBV5-1, the J call TRBJ2-5, with 9 bases identical to TRBD2. Losses at the gene ends were 4 bases for V and 2 bases for J; bases not matched to a gene: 6. This CDR3 has 15 amino acids. The germline gives CDR1 SGHRS, CDR2 YFSETQ. CDR3 coding DNA: TGCGCCAGCAGCCCGGGACTAGCCCTACAAGAGACCCAGTACTTC. It specifies CASSPGLALQETQYF.

The chain is built from TRBV4-3 and TRBJ1-3, with TRBD1 as a possible D gene (6 bases). In germline, CDR1 is LGHNA, CDR2 YSLEER. The CDR3 runs 16 residues. The V end was cut by 0 bases, the J end by 2 bases, with 11 bases between. CDR3: CASSQDYRDTGNTIYF. CDR3 DNA: TGCGCCAGCAGCCAAGATTACAGGGATACTGGAAACACCATATATTTT.

The chain carries TRBV9 and TRBJ1-1, with D perhaps TRBD1 (5 bases). CDR3 length: 15 amino acids. Deletions cut 1 base from V and 4 bases from J, with 14 bases between. Germline assignment: CDR1 SGDLS and CDR2 YYNGEE. The CDR3 DNA reads TGTGCCAGCAGCGTACATGGGGGACCGGGCACTGAAGCTTTCTTT. Its protein product is CASSVHGGPGTEAFF.

In DNA form, the CDR3 reads TGTGCCAGCAGCCCGACTAGCGGGAGTTATCAAGAGACCCAGTACTTC. This encodes CASSPTSGSYQETQYF. The V gene is TRBV7-2, the J gene TRBJ2-5; 12 bases align to TRBD2. Germline V CDR1 and CDR2: SGHTA, FQGNSA. This CDR3 is built from 16 residues. The V gene end was trimmed by 5 bases and the J gene end by 2 bases; junction bases not matched to a gene: 6.

J is TRBJ2-7 and V is TRBV6-1; no clear D gene. Germline values: CDR1 MNHNS, CDR2 SASEGT. The CDR3 length is 11 residues. V lost 7 bases and J lost 4, with 8 bases in between. CDR3 DNA: TGTGCCAGCATGATCATGTACGAGCAGTACTTC. It codes for CASMIMYEQYF.

J is TRBJ1-3 and V is TRBV7-2; possible D gene TRBD1, 5 bases. This CDR3 has 14 amino acids. Germline CDR1 SGHTA, CDR2 FQGNSA. V lost 5 bases and J lost 4, with 12 bases in between. This CDR3 is CASSPGTRGNTIYF. As DNA, the CDR3 is TGTGCCAGCAGCCCCGGGACCCGCGGAAACACCATATATTTT.

The J gene is TRBJ2-1, the V gene TRBV20-1; TRBD1 is a possible D gene (8 bases). The CDR3 is 15 amino acids. CDR1 and CDR2 from the germline V gene are DFQATT and SNEGSKA (reference sequence). Trimming stripped 2 bases from V and 6 bases from J, with 17 bases between. CDR3 in amino acids: CSARNRGGGGNEQFF. The CDR3 nucleotides are TGCAGTGCTAGAAACAGGGGGGGAGGAGGCAATGAGCAGTTCTTC.

The chain links TRBV2 to TRBJ1-6; no firm D call. The CDR3 consists of 14 residues. In germline, CDR1 is SNHLY, CDR2 FYNNEI. V lost 3 bases and J lost 8, with 11 bases in between. The CDR3, as DNA: TGTGCCAGCAGTGAGGCGGGTGGACATTCACCCCTCCACTTT. Protein: CASSEAGGHSPLHF.

The chain couples TRBV15 to TRBJ2-5; 7 nucleotides line up with TRBD2. V shed 1 base, J shed 7 bases, and the junction held 6 bases outside the gene matches. Germline V gives CDR1 LNHNV, CDR2 YYDKDF (reference sequence). The CDR3 covers 14 residues. CDR3: CATSRVAREGTQYF. In nucleotides, the CDR3 is TGTGCCACCAGCAGAGTCGCCAGGGAGGGGACCCAGTACTTC.

The rearrangement joins TRBV5-1 to TRBJ2-3; D might be TRBD1 (5 bases). This CDR3 has 15 residues. Trimming removed 1 base at V and 2 bases at J, with 11 bases between. From germline, CDR1 is SGHRS and CDR2 YFSETQ. This chain's CDR3 is CASSLSDRTTDTQYF. For the CDR3, the DNA is TGCGCCAGCAGCTTGAGTGACAGAACCACAGATACGCAGTATTTT.

The chain joins TRBV20-1 to TRBJ2-1; the match to TRBD2 covers 14 bases. Germline CDR1 DFQATT, CDR2 SNEGSKA (reference sequence). This CDR3 contains 17 residues. Trimming cost V 2 bases and J 3 bases; bases outside gene matches: 6. The CDR3 region is CSARTGLAGDYYNEQFF. The CDR3 nucleotides read TGCAGTGCTAGAACGGGACTAGCGGGAGACTACTACAATGAGCAGTTCTTC.

The V gene is TRBV7-2, the J gene TRBJ1-1; D remains unclear. The CDR3 sequence is 15 residues long. Germline CDR1 is SGHTA and CDR2 is FQGNSA. V was pared by 5 bases and J by 3 bases, with 16 bases between. For the CDR3, the DNA is TGTGCCAGCAGCCGATCCCTTGGTGAACACACTGAAGCTTTCTTT. Protein: CASSRSLGEHTEAFF.

The chain carries TRBV23-1 and TRBJ1-1; D is unresolved. TRBV23-1 is marked as an open reading frame, function uncertain. V was trimmed by 6 bases and J by 2 bases, leaving 10 bases between them. This CDR3 region has 13 residues. The CDR3 DNA follows: TGCGCCAGCAGATATAGGCACAACACTGAAGCTTTCTTT. Encoded protein: CASRYRHNTEAFF.